These 30 T cell receptor beta chains were sequenced from one sample in a study of blood T cells in healthy people across ages. Primers used in a second PCR of about 6 to 11 cycles were a sample-barcoded 5' primer and a J-beta primer mix. TCRdb itself ran the 5' RACE reads through MiXCR, one entry per CDR3 protein. Here the sample spans about 780,000 distinct CDR3 sequences, under 30% being singletons. The sample also formed part of further work on T cells of mothers and their children.

The sequencing input was blood. The receptor source for this set is a boy aged 5-17 years in good health.

Regarding this clonotype: Possible read error: a much larger clone is one base away. V is TRBV5-1 and J is TRBJ2-5; D not resolved. Germline CDR1 is SGHRS and CDR2 is YFSETQ. The CDR3 sequence is 15 residues long. CDR3 in DNA: TGCGCCAGCAGCTTGGCCGGGCAGGACCATGAGACCCAGTACTTC. This sequence encodes CASSLAGQDHETQYF.

The chain carries TRBV12-3 or TRBV12-4 and TRBJ1-6; no firm D call. Between the trimmed V and J ends, which lost 6 bases and 7 bases, there was a span of 10 bases. There are 13 residues in the CDR3. The DNA of the CDR3 is TGTGCCAGCAGGTGGGGTGGCAATTCACCCCTCCACTTT. It translates to CASRWGGNSPLHF.

This clonotype was seen a few times. V gene TRBV29-1 combines with J gene TRBJ2-5; 9 positions match TRBD1. The end of the DNA aligns better with TRBJ2-7, so the J call may be wrong. The germline V gene has CDR1 SQVTM and CDR2 ANQGSEA. CDR3 size: 13 residues. The CDR3 coding sequence is TGCAGCATAACAGGGGGCAGGACCTACGAGCAGTACTTC. This translates into CSITGGRTYEQYF.

This clonotype was recorded a few times. V and J are TRBV20-1 and TRBJ2-3; a weak D match, TRBD2 (7 bases). CDR1 and CDR2 (germline): DFQATT, SNEGSKA (reference sequence). Trimming took 2 bases from V and 1 from J, leaving 16 bases between them. This CDR3 is 16 amino acids long. DNA for the CDR3: TGCAGTGCTAGAAGCATTGGGGGGGCTGGCACAGATACGCAGTATTTT. This encodes CSARSIGGAGTDTQYF.

This clonotype was observed a few times. The chain recombines TRBV5-1 with TRBJ1-1, with 9 positions matching TRBD1. Germline CDR1 SGHRS, CDR2 YFSETQ. The CDR3 consists of 14 residues. The trim removed 8 bases at V and 2 bases at J, leaving 7 bases unmatched. The CDR3 spells CASSVDRGNTEAFF. For the CDR3, the DNA is TGCGCCAGTAGCGTGGACAGGGGAAACACTGAAGCTTTCTTT.

This clonotype was recorded a few times. The chain uses TRBV5-1 and TRBJ1-1, with D perhaps TRBD1 (6 bases). Germline V gene sequence: CDR1 SGHRS, CDR2 YFSETQ. The CDR3 totals 14 residues. V gave up 4 bases and J gave up 1 base, with 11 bases separating them. The CDR3 loop is CASSQGQSNTEAFF. The CDR3 region has the DNA TGCGCCAGCAGCCAGGGACAATCGAACACTGAAGCTTTCTTT.

This clonotype was counted between two and nine times. This sequence joins TRBV10-3 and TRBJ1-4, with TRBD1 matching over 7 bases. J was trimmed by 4 bases and V by 3 bases; bases with no gene match: 5. This CDR3 comprises 15 residues. CDR1 and CDR2 (germline): ENHRY, SYGVKD. The CDR3 nucleotides are TGTGCCATCAGTGACTCGGGACAGTTTAATGAAAAACTGTTTTTT. Translated, it gives CAISDSGQFNEKLFF.

V and J are TRBV10-3 and TRBJ1-2; D may be TRBD1 (6 bases). The CDR3 extends over 16 amino acids. Germline assignment: CDR1 ENHRY and CDR2 SYGVKD. Trimming took off 3 bases at V and 14 bases at J, with 28 bases between the two ends. The CDR3 loop is CAISDKGGSTAVSSTF. DNA of the CDR3: TGTGCCATCAGTGATAAGGGGGGCTCAACAGCCGTAAGCTCAACCTTC.

V and J are TRBV11-2 and TRBJ2-6; D uncertain. Germline CDR1 reads SGHAT; CDR2 reads FQNNGV. The V end lost 2 bases, the J end lost 13 bases, and 15 bases lay between the germline ends. The CDR3 totals 14 residues. The CDR3 DNA reads TGTGCCAGCAGCTTACGGGTATGGGATGAAGTCCTGACTTTC. As protein: CASSLRVWDEVLTF.

In nucleotides, the CDR3 is TGTGCCAGCAGCTTCGGCGAGGGCGACGAGCAGTACTTC. It is translated as CASSFGEGDEQYF. The rearrangement joins TRBV11-2 to TRBJ2-7, with a possible D match to TRBD2 (5 bases). Germline CDR1 is SGHAT and CDR2 is FQNNGV. The CDR3 is 13 amino acids. V lost 3 bases, J lost 5 bases, and 11 bases lay in between. The whole variable domain, filled in from reference TRBV11-2 and TRBJ2-7, reads EAGVAQSPRYKIIEKRQSVAFWCNPISGHATLYWYQQILGQGPKLLIQFQNNGVVDDSQLPKDRFSAERLKGVDSTLKIQPAKLEDSAVYLCASSFGEGDEQYFGPGTRLTVT.

V usage is TRBV15 and J usage is TRBJ2-5, with 7 positions matching TRBD2. V dropped 3 bases and J dropped 5; count of bases not matched to a gene: 21. This CDR3 has 19 amino acids. Germline V gives CDR1 LNHNV, CDR2 YYDKDF (reference sequence). Here the CDR3 reads CATSSLSETGTAGAETQYF. The CDR3 coding sequence is TGTGCCACCAGCAGCCTCTCTGAGACCGGGACGGCGGGAGCGGAGACCCAGTACTTC.

This clonotype was seen a few times. The chain recombines TRBV2 with TRBJ2-1, with D uncertain. V was cut by 8 bases and J by 0 bases, with 2 bases left in between. CDR1 is SNHLY, CDR2 FYNNEI, per germline. The CDR3 length is 11 residues. The CDR3 region has the DNA TGTGCCAGCTACTCCTACAATGAGCAGTTCTTC. Translation: CASYSYNEQFF.

This clonotype was observed a handful of times. This likely comes from a read error, as the CDR3 has no conserved phenylalanine or tryptophan at its end. The V and J genes are TRBV12-3 or TRBV12-4 and TRBJ2-5, with TRBD1 matching 11 bases. TRBJ2-1 matches the DNA end more closely, so the J call is doubtful. The CDR3 extends over 13 amino acids. This CDR3 is CASSRTGGGEQFL. CDR3 DNA sequence: TGTGCCAGCAGCCGGACAGGGGGCGGGGAGCAGTTCCTC.

The CDR3 region has the DNA TGTGCCAGCAGCTTAAGGCCGACGGTCACAGATACGCAGTATTTT. This gives the protein CASSLRPTVTDTQYF. The chain carries TRBV7-3 and TRBJ2-3; no clear D. This CDR3 has 15 residues. Trimming left V 1 base short and J 2 bases short, with 10 bases between. Looked up from germline, CDR1 is SGHTA and CDR2 is FQGTGA.

The chain employs TRBV6-1 and TRBJ2-5, with 10 bases aligning to TRBD1. The CDR3 extends over 14 amino acids. Germline assignment: CDR1 MNHNS and CDR2 SASEGT. V lost 3 bases to trimming and J lost 11 bases; unmatched junction nucleotides: 9. The CDR3 nucleotides read TGTGCCAGCAGTGATTCGGGACAGGGGAGCTGGCAGTACTTC. Translating gives CASSDSGQGSWQYF.

The chain uses TRBV2 and TRBJ2-7; 9 bases are a match to TRBD1. Germline V gene lookup returns CDR1 SNHLY and CDR2 FYNNEI. The CDR3 sequence is 15 residues long. With 4 bases clipped from V and 3 bases from J, the junction kept 7 bases outside the gene matches. This CDR3 reads CASSAQGTGNYEQYF. The CDR3 DNA sequence: TGTGCCAGCAGTGCCCAGGGGACAGGGAACTACGAGCAGTACTTC. The whole variable domain, filled in from reference TRBV2 and TRBJ2-7, reads EPEVTQTPSHQVTQMGQEVILRCVPISNHLYFYWYRQILGQKVEFLVSFYNNEISEKSEIFDDQFSVERPDGSNFTLKIRSTKLEDSAMYFCASSAQGTGNYEQYFGPGTRLTVT.

The genes are TRBV9 and TRBJ1-4, with 9 positions matching TRBD1. Trimming removed 4 bases from V and 8 bases from J; junction bases left unmatched: 9. This CDR3 contains 15 residues. CDR1 is SGDLS, CDR2 YYNGEE, per germline. This CDR3 is CASSTSGTGSEKLFF. The CDR3 region has the DNA TGTGCCAGCAGCACATCCGGGACAGGGTCCGAAAAACTGTTTTTT.

The chain links TRBV5-5 to TRBJ2-3; no reliable D call. Trimming stripped 2 bases from V and 12 bases from J, with 10 bases between. CDR1 SGHKS and CDR2 YYEKEE come from the germline V gene (reference sequence). CDR3 size: 11 residues. In DNA, the CDR3 is TGTGCCAGCAGCTTAGAGCCACTACAGTATTTT. Amino acids: CASSLEPLQYF. Full variable domain (rest looked up from reference TRBV5-5 and TRBJ2-3): DAGVTQSPTHLIKTRGQQVTLRCSPISGHKSVSWYQQVLGQGPQFIFQYYEKEERGRGNFPDRFSARQFPNYSSELNVNALLLGDSALYLCASSLEPLQYFGPGTRLTVL.

This clonotype was detected once. The chain couples TRBV24-1 to TRBJ1-1; weak D call: TRBD1 (5 bases). The germline V gene has CDR1 KGHDR and CDR2 SFDVKD. This CDR3 is 16 amino acids long. V was pared by 3 bases and J by 1 base, with 14 bases between. The CDR3 nucleotides read TGTGCCACCAGTGATCCCCCGGGGGAAGGGAACACTGAAGCTTTCTTT. Translating gives CATSDPPGEGNTEAFF.

This clonotype was detected only a few times. The rearrangement joins TRBV27 to TRBJ1-4; a possible D gene is TRBD1 (6 bases). Germline loops: CDR1 MNHEY, CDR2 SMNVEV (reference sequence). This CDR3 region has 12 residues. Trimming cost V 8 bases and J 8 bases, with 12 bases left between them. DNA for the CDR3: TGTGCCAGCCAAGGGGGTGGGGAAAAACTGTTTTTT. Residues: CASQGGGEKLFF. Supplemented by reference TRBV27 and TRBJ1-4, the full variable domain reads EAQVTQNPRYLITVTGKKLTVTCSQNMNHEYMSWYRQDPGLGLRQIYYSMNVEVTDKGDVPEGYKVSRKEKRNFPLILESPSPNQTSLYFCASQGGGEKLFFGSGTQLSVL.

V usage is TRBV2 and J usage is TRBJ2-7; possibly TRBD1 for D (5 bases). The CDR3 runs to 12 residues. From germline, CDR1 is SNHLY and CDR2 FYNNEI. V lost 7 bases to trimming and J lost 4 bases, with 11 bases between them. The CDR3 coding sequence is TGTGCCAGCATTAGACAGCCGTACGAGCAGTACTTC. The encoded protein is CASIRQPYEQYF.

This chain connects TRBV3-1 to TRBJ1-4, with D possibly TRBD1 on 6 matching bases. V lost 4 bases to trimming and J lost 3 bases, with 12 bases between them. Germline CDR1 and CDR2: LGHDT and YNNKEL (reference sequence). The CDR3 spans 15 residues. CDR3 sequence reads: CASSRYRVANEKLFF. The CDR3 nucleotides are TGTGCCAGCAGCCGGTACAGGGTGGCTAATGAAAAACTGTTTTTT.

This clonotype was counted between two and nine times. V is TRBV7-6 and J is TRBJ1-4, with 7 bases lining up with TRBD1. This CDR3 is built from 16 residues. V shed 2 bases, J shed 0 bases, and the junction held 3 bases outside the gene matches. Germline V lookup: CDR1 SGHVS, CDR2 FNYEAQ. CDR3 sequence reads: CASSLTGTATNEKLFF. CDR3 sequence (DNA): TGTGCCAGCAGCTTAACCGGGACAGCAACTAATGAAAAACTGTTTTTT.

This clonotype turned up a few times. CDR3 bases: TGTGCCAGCAGCGCGGTGGTCGATGAGCAGTTCTTC. Residues: CASSAVVDEQFF. This chain links TRBV7-9 with TRBJ2-1; no clear D. This CDR3 region has 12 residues. The V end was cut by 5 bases, the J end by 8 bases, with 10 bases between. CDR1 and CDR2 from the germline V gene are SEHNR and FQNEAQ (reference sequence). Full variable domain (missing parts from reference TRBV7-9 and TRBJ2-1): DTGVSQNPRHKITKRGQNVTFRCDPISEHNRLYWYRQTLGQGPEFLTYFQNEAQLEKSRLLSDRFSAERPKGSFSTLEIQRTEQGDSAMYLCASSAVVDEQFFGPGTRLTVL.

This clonotype was detected only a few times. This chain links TRBV7-2 with TRBJ2-3; the match to TRBD2 covers 13 bases. This CDR3 contains 16 residues. After removal of 5 bases from V and 2 bases from J, the junction contained 4 bases not matched to a gene. Germline CDR1 SGHTA, CDR2 FQGNSA. CDR3 in amino acids: CASSRGLAGTTDTQYF. The CDR3 coding sequence is TGTGCCAGCAGCCGGGGACTAGCGGGGACCACAGATACGCAGTATTTT.

This clonotype was seen more than once but under ten times. The V and J genes are TRBV6-1 and TRBJ2-7; tentatively, D is TRBD1 (7 bases). V lost 6 bases and J lost 3, with 21 bases in between. The CDR3 sequence is 16 residues long. CDR1 and CDR2 (germline): MNHNS, SASEGT. The CDR3 DNA follows: TGTGCCAGCAGCGGTGGACGGGGCAGGGGGGTCTACGAGCAGTACTTC. This encodes CASSGGRGRGVYEQYF.

This clonotype was found a few times. The chain uses TRBV7-9 and TRBJ2-2; TRBD1 might be the D (6 bases). Trimming left V 2 bases short and J 4 bases short, with 20 bases between. Germline V gene sequence: CDR1 SEHNR, CDR2 FQNEAQ (reference sequence). The CDR3 has 18 amino acids. CDR3 residues: CASSLLAGTTPATGELFF. CDR3 sequence (DNA): TGTGCCAGCAGCTTATTGGCCGGGACAACCCCGGCCACCGGGGAGCTGTTTTTT.

The table lists this clonotype with a few counts. The V and J genes are TRBV5-6 and TRBJ2-4; tentative D call: TRBD1 (6 bases). The CDR3 contains 19 residues. Germline CDR1 SGHDT, CDR2 YYEEEE. Trimming stripped 4 bases from V and 0 bases from J, with 23 bases between. CDR3 nucleotides: TGTGCCAGCAGCGGGCCGAGGACAGTGACCGTACTAGCCAAAAACATTCAGTACTTC. The encoded protein is CASSGPRTVTVLAKNIQYF.

The chain uses TRBV20-1 and TRBJ2-5; 8 bases line up with TRBD2. CDR1 DFQATT and CDR2 SNEGSKA come from the germline V gene (reference sequence). The length of the CDR3 is 12 residues. Trimming cost V 8 bases and J 3 bases; bases outside gene matches: 5. CDR3 amino acids: CSPGTRKETQYF. The DNA of the CDR3 is TGCAGTCCCGGGACTAGGAAAGAGACCCAGTACTTC.

This clonotype has only a few counts. The gene calls are TRBV6-5 and TRBJ1-4; 9 nucleotides align to TRBD1. The CDR3 is 16 amino acids. V was pared by 1 base and J by 9 bases, with 9 bases of the junction left unmatched. Per germline, CDR1 MNHEY and CDR2 SVGAGI. Written as DNA, the CDR3 is TGTGCCAGCAGTTACTTGGACAGGGGTCCACAGAAAAAACTGTTTTTT. Encoded protein: CASSYLDRGPQKKLFF.